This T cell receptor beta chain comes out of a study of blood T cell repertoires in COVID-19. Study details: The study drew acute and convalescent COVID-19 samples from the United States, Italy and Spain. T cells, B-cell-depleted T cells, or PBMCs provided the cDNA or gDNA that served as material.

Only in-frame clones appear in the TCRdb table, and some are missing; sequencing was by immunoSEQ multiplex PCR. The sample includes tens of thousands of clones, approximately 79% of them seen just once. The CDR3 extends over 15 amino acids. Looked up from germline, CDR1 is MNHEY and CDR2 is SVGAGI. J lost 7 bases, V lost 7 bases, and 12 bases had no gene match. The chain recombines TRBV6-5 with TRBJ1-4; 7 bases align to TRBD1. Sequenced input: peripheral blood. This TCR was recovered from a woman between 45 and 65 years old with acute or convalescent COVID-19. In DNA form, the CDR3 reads TGTGCCAGCACGGTTGGACAGGCGGGGAGTGAAAAACTGTTTTTT. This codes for CASTVGQAGSEKLFF.